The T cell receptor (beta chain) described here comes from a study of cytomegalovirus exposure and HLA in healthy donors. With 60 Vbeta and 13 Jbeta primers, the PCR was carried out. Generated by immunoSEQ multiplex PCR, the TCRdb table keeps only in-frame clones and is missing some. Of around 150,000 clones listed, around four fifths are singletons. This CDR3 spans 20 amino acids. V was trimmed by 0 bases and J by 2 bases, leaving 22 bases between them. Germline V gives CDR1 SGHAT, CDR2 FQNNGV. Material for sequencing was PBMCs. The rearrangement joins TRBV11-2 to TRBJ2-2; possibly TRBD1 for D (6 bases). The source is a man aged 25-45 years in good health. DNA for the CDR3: TGTGCCAGCAGCTTAGACCCCTCCCCTCCTCAGGACAGAAACACCGGGGAGCTGTTTTTT. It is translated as CASSLDPSPPQDRNTGELFF.